The T cell receptor (beta chain) described here comes from a study of shared clonotypes between healthy human individuals. Study-level findings and limits: Sorted-subset samples were not fully sequenced, rarefaction indicated.

The CDR3 extends over 14 amino acids. The V segment lost 4 bases and the J segment 6 bases; nucleotides outside the gene matches: 10. Looked up from germline, CDR1 is SGHDT and CDR2 is YYEEEE. Here immunoSEQ multiplex PCR was the method, and the copy in TCRdb shows in-frame clones only, minus some. The sample carries 2 million to 2.5 million clones, approximately 96% recorded once. About this clone itself: Its antigen is not known.

This TCR was recovered from a man aged 18 to 35 in good health. The chain is built from TRBV5-6 and TRBJ2-7, with TRBD1 matching 7 bases. The sequencing input was naive CD4+ T cells sorted from blood. Documented subset: CD45RA+ positively selected. CDR3 nucleotides: TGTGCCAGCAGCCGACAGGGTAGGGGAAGCGAGCAGTACTTC. As protein: CASSRQGRGSEQYF.